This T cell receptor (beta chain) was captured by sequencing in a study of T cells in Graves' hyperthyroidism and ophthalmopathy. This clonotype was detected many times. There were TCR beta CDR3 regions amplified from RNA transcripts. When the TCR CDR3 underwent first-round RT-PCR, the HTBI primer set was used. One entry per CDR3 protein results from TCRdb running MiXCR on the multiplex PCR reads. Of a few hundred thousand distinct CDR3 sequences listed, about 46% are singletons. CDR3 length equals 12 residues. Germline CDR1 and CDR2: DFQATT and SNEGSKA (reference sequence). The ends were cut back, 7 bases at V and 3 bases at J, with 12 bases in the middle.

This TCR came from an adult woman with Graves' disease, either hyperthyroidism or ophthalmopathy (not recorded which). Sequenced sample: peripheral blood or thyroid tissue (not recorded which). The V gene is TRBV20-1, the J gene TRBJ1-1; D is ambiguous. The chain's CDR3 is CSVQPIYTEAFF. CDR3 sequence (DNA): TGCAGTGTTCAACCGATTTACACTGAAGCTTTCTTT.